The 15 T cell receptor beta chains presented below share a single source sample, sequenced in a study of early T cells in non-severe SARS-CoV-2 infection. TCRdb reprocessed the 5' RACE reads with MiXCR, giving one entry per CDR3 protein. The sample gives fewer than 75,000 distinct CDR3 sequences, around 20% of which show up once; around 9.8% is in the top ten. The sequencing here drew on whole blood, taken at baseline. The source of these receptors is an adult who was a healthcare worker with PCR-confirmed SARS-CoV-2 infection or an uninfected control (not recorded which).

This clonotype has only a few counts. V gene TRBV6-1 combines with J gene TRBJ2-5; 9 bases are a match to TRBD2. The CDR3 consists of 16 residues. Germline V gene lookup returns CDR1 MNHNS and CDR2 SASEGT. J lost 1 base, V lost 4 bases, and 7 bases had no gene match. CDR3 loop: CASSVIAGASQETQYF. As DNA, the CDR3 is TGTGCCAGCAGTGTAATAGCGGGGGCTTCCCAAGAGACCCAGTACTTC.

This clonotype was recorded a few times. This chain links TRBV6-5 with TRBJ2-7; D is possibly TRBD2 (6 bases). This CDR3 is 14 amino acids long. V lost 5 bases, J lost 4 bases, and 15 bases lay in between. Germline CDR1 MNHEY, CDR2 SVGAGI. CDR3 nucleotides: TGTGCCAGCAGTCTTTACTTGGAGGGGTACGAGCAGTACTTC. Encoded protein: CASSLYLEGYEQYF.

The genes are TRBV15 and TRBJ1-3; D remains ambiguous. This CDR3 comprises 13 residues. V lost 4 bases and J 4 bases, leaving 8 bases between the germline ends. Germline CDR1 LNHNV, CDR2 YYDKDF (reference sequence). The CDR3 region has the DNA TGTGCCACCAGCATTGACATCGGAAACACCATATATTTT. Residues: CATSIDIGNTIYF. The complete variable domain, with remaining parts taken from reference TRBV15 and TRBJ1-3, reads DAMVIQNPRYQVTQFGKPVTLSCSQTLNHNVMYWYQQKSSQAPKLLFHYYDKDFNNEADTPDNFQSRRPNTSFCFLDIRSPGLGDTAMYLCATSIDIGNTIYFGEGSWLTVV.

This clonotype was recorded a few times. The gene calls are TRBV5-1 and TRBJ1-4; D call uncertain. Looked up from germline, CDR1 is SGHRS and CDR2 is YFSETQ. CDR3 size: 14 residues. Between the trimmed V and J ends, which lost 7 bases and 0 bases, there was a span of 10 bases. CDR3 residues: CASGLEATNEKLFF. The CDR3 coding sequence is TGCGCCAGCGGACTTGAAGCAACTAATGAAAAACTGTTTTTT.

This clonotype showed up many times. The V gene is TRBV27, the J gene TRBJ2-5; a weak D match, TRBD1 (6 bases). CDR1 is MNHEY and CDR2 is SMNVEV in the germline V gene (reference sequence). Deletions cut 6 bases from V and 4 bases from J, with 15 bases between. The CDR3 length is 14 residues. CDR3 sequence: CASSHQGSRETQYF. CDR3 nucleotides: TGTGCCAGCAGCCACCAGGGGTCCAGAGAGACCCAGTACTTC.

V usage is TRBV28 and J usage is TRBJ2-7; tentative D call: TRBD2 (5 bases). The CDR3 runs 14 residues. V lost 5 bases to trimming and J lost 4 bases, with 15 bases between them. Looked up from germline, CDR1 is MDHEN and CDR2 is SYDVKM. The CDR3 DNA reads as TGTGCCAGCAGTCAGGCGGGCCCGCTTTACGAGCAGTACTTC. Its protein product is CASSQAGPLYEQYF.

The chain joins TRBV6-6 to TRBJ1-4; D is ambiguous. This CDR3 contains 15 residues. The germline CDR1 and CDR2 sequences are MNHNY and SVGAGI (reference sequence). Trimming took off 7 bases at V and 2 bases at J, with 14 bases between the two ends. The CDR3 DNA reads as TGTGCCAGCAAGGCAGGCACCTCCACTAATGAAAAACTGTTTTTT. It encodes CASKAGTSTNEKLFF.

The chain carries TRBV5-1 and TRBJ1-2; D is perhaps TRBD1 (6 bases). Germline values: CDR1 SGHRS, CDR2 YFSETQ. The CDR3 covers 13 residues. Trimming cost V 1 base and J 5 bases, with 9 bases left between them. The DNA of the CDR3 is TGCGCCAGCAGCTTGAGGACAGAATATGGCTACACCTTC. Protein: CASSLRTEYGYTF.

This chain links TRBV5-6 with TRBJ1-1; D unclear. CDR3 length equals 14 residues. V shed 4 bases and J shed 5 bases, with 15 bases lying between them. Germline assignment: CDR1 SGHDT and CDR2 YYEEEE. This CDR3 reads CASSRYSDLTEAFF. For the CDR3, the DNA is TGTGCCAGCAGCCGCTACAGCGATCTTACTGAAGCTTTCTTT.

The J gene is TRBJ2-3, the V gene TRBV28; D not certain. Per the germline V gene, CDR1 is MDHEN and CDR2 is SYDVKM. CDR3 length equals 11 residues. Trimming took off 8 bases at V and 11 bases at J, with 14 bases between the two ends. As DNA, the CDR3 is TGTGCCAGCTCCCAGACTGGGTTGCAGTATTTT. Its protein product is CASSQTGLQYF.

Here the CDR3 DNA reads TGCAGCGTTGGTGGATTCAACACCGGGGAGCTGTTTTTT. It is translated as CSVGGFNTGELFF. The chain links TRBV29-1 to TRBJ2-2; D gene uncertain. Trimming left V 4 bases short and J 2 bases short, with 8 bases between. Germline V gene lookup returns CDR1 SQVTM and CDR2 ANQGSEA. CDR3 length: 13 amino acids.

This clonotype was observed many times. The chain employs TRBV7-2 and TRBJ2-4, with unresolved D. Between the trimmed V and J ends, which lost 5 bases and 1 base, there was a span of 15 bases. This CDR3 comprises 16 residues. CDR1 and CDR2 (germline): SGHTA, FQGNSA. The CDR3 region has the DNA TGTGCCAGCAGCCACCAAGGTCACGGGGCCAAAAACATTCAGTACTTC. Its protein product is CASSHQGHGAKNIQYF.

The chain uses TRBV7-2 and TRBJ2-1; 11 bases are shared with TRBD2. The J segment lost 6 bases and the V segment lost 2 bases, leaving 3 bases of the junction unmatched. The CDR3 sequence is 15 residues long. Germline CDR1 is SGHTA and CDR2 is FQGNSA. The CDR3 here is CASSLSSGRANEQFF. CDR3 sequence (DNA): TGTGCCAGCAGCTTAAGTAGCGGGAGGGCCAATGAGCAGTTCTTC.

This clonotype was counted between two and nine times. This rearrangement joins TRBV4-3 to TRBJ2-5, with D tentatively TRBD1 (5 bases). This CDR3 region has 17 residues. Trimming stripped 0 bases from V and 5 bases from J, with 19 bases between. Looked up from germline, CDR1 is LGHNA and CDR2 is YSLEER. The CDR3 sequence is CASSQEPAQAPRETQYF. The CDR3 nucleotides are TGCGCCAGCAGCCAAGAGCCTGCACAGGCCCCCCGGGAGACCCAGTACTTC.

Comment on this clonotype: The germline gene is not matched at one end of the junction; a read error may be the cause. This sequence joins TRBV3-1 and TRBJ2-1; 9 bases line up with TRBD1. Looked up from germline, CDR1 is LGHDT and CDR2 is YNNKEL (reference sequence). The CDR3 runs 15 residues. The CDR3 DNA reads as TGTGCCAGCAGGCAAGGGACAGGGTTCTACAATGAGCAGTTCTTC. Translating it yields CASRQGTGFYNEQFF.